This T cell receptor beta chain was sequenced during a study of Ad26.COV2.S vaccination and SARS-CoV-2 variants. The CDR3 totals 12 residues. Trimming removed 10 bases from V and 1 base from J, with 8 bases in between. CDR1 and CDR2 (germline): SGHAT, FQNNGV. Repertoires were generated with immunoSEQ multiplex PCR, while TCRdb's copy carries only in-frame clones and drops some. The sample shows about 380,000 clones, around four fifths of them seen only once. Treatment defined: approximately 18 received Ad26.COV2.S at low or high dose, single or two shots; 5 received placebo; per-sample allocation not given. Sampling occurred on day 63 after the first vaccine or placebo injection.

The chain couples TRBV11-2 to TRBJ2-1, with D possibly TRBD2 on 6 matching bases. The sequence was obtained from a person aged 18 to 65 who received the Ad26.COV2.S COVID-19 vaccine or a placebo. The sequencing used peripheral blood, collected in a trial of Ad26.COV2.S vaccine versus placebo. The CDR3, as DNA: TGTGCCACCGGGGGTTCCTACAATGAGCAGTTCTTC. Translated, it gives CATGGSYNEQFF.